A single sample is the source of the 2 T cell receptor beta chains below, sequenced in a study of blood T cell repertoires in COVID-19. Repertoires were generated with immunoSEQ multiplex PCR, while TCRdb's copy carries only in-frame clones and drops some. The sample has 130,000 or so clones, about four fifths seen once. Material for sequencing was PBMCs or T cells enriched from blood (not recorded which). These receptors all come from a man aged 50 to 59 who had recovered from COVID-19.

The CDR3, as DNA: TGTGCCAGCGGGCTGGGGGACAGGGCCTACGAGCAGTACTTC. It encodes CASGLGDRAYEQYF. The rearrangement uses TRBV6-5 and TRBJ2-7; TRBD1 agrees at 9 bases. The CDR3 spans 14 residues. The germline V gene encodes CDR1 MNHEY and CDR2 SVGAGI. V shed 8 bases, J shed 2 bases, and the junction held 7 bases outside the gene matches.

This clone was detected only once. The rearrangement uses TRBV11-2 and TRBJ2-7, with TRBD2 identical over 8 bases. The germline gives CDR1 SGHAT, CDR2 FQNNGV. V shed 1 base, J shed 4 bases, and the junction held 6 bases outside the gene matches. The CDR3 totals 15 residues. CDR3 sequence reads: CASSLAHGGGYEQYF. The CDR3, as DNA: TGTGCCAGCAGCTTAGCCCACGGGGGGGGTTACGAGCAGTACTTC.